The 27 T cell receptor beta chains presented below share a single source sample, sequenced in a study of blood T cell repertoires in COVID-19. The protocol was immunoSEQ multiplex PCR, while the TCRdb copy is restricted to in-frame clones and leaves out a portion. This table has some 200,000 clones, roughly 84% appearing once. The sample consisted of PBMCs or T cells enriched from blood (not recorded which). The source of these receptors is a man aged 30 to 39 in a cohort exposed to, infected with or recovered from COVID-19 (not recorded which).

The V and J genes are TRBV19 and TRBJ1-4; 9 nucleotides agree with TRBD1. The CDR3 has 14 amino acids. Trimming took 6 bases from V and 7 from J; bases not matched to a gene: 6. The germline V gene has CDR1 LNHDA and CDR2 SQIVND (reference sequence). This CDR3 is CASRQGADFEKLFF. CDR3 DNA: TGTGCCAGTAGACAGGGGGCGGATTTTGAAAAACTGTTTTTT.

This clone has a single count. The CDR3 spells CASSLVSSSDTQYF. The CDR3 DNA follows: TGTGCCAGCAGCTTAGTTTCTAGCTCAGATACGCAGTATTTT. The chain couples TRBV7-2 to TRBJ2-3; D may be TRBD2 (5 bases). CDR3 length: 14 residues. V gave up 1 base and J gave up 4 bases, with 9 bases separating them. Germline-derived CDR1 and CDR2 are SGHTA and FQGNSA.

This chain links TRBV5-3 with TRBJ1-2, with 8 bases lining up with TRBD1. TRBV5-3 is treated as an ORF (open reading frame) with a function not yet certain. The CDR3 is made up of 15 amino acids. V dropped 5 bases and J dropped 3; count of bases not matched to a gene: 9. The CDR3 spells CARSEYRGLDYGYTF. The CDR3 DNA follows: TGTGCCAGAAGTGAATACAGGGGGTTAGACTATGGCTACACCTTC.

The rearrangement links TRBV6-5 to TRBJ1-1, with TRBD1 matching 9 bases. With 2 bases clipped from V and 4 bases from J, the junction kept 5 bases outside the gene matches. CDR1 is MNHEY and CDR2 is SVGAGI in the germline V gene. The CDR3 is made up of 15 amino acids. The CDR3 loop reads CASSYGETGGTEAFF. The CDR3 DNA sequence: TGTGCCAGCAGTTACGGTGAGACAGGGGGCACTGAAGCTTTCTTT.

The chain uses TRBV27 and TRBJ1-1; maybe TRBD1 (6 bases). CDR1 and CDR2 from the germline V gene are MNHEY and SMNVEV (reference sequence). This CDR3 is built from 15 residues. V dropped 5 bases and J dropped 7 bases, with 20 bases sitting between them. The CDR3 protein is CASSIGPRGSLEAFF. The CDR3 DNA is TGTGCCAGCAGTATTGGTCCAAGGGGGTCACTTGAAGCTTTCTTT.

This clone was observed a handful of times. The rearrangement uses TRBV27 and TRBJ1-5, with 10 positions matching TRBD1. The germline V gene has CDR1 MNHEY and CDR2 SMNVEV (reference sequence). The V segment lost 5 bases and the J segment 7 bases; nucleotides outside the gene matches: 11. This CDR3 region has 16 residues. The CDR3 region is CASSPGQGILRQPQHF. The CDR3 coding sequence is TGTGCCAGCAGTCCGGGACAGGGGATCCTTAGGCAGCCCCAGCATTTT.

This clone was detected only once. This rearrangement joins TRBV7-2 to TRBJ1-5; no reliable D call. Germline V gene lookup returns CDR1 SGHTA and CDR2 FQGNSA. CDR3 size: 15 residues. V lost 1 base, J lost 0 bases, and 7 bases lay in between. The CDR3 reads CASSLGEYSNQPQHF. CDR3 nucleotide sequence: TGTGCCAGCAGCTTAGGGGAGTATAGCAATCAGCCCCAGCATTTT. Full variable domain (missing parts from reference TRBV7-2 and TRBJ1-5): GAGVSQSPSNKVTEKGKDVELRCDPISGHTALYWYRQSLGQGLEFLIYFQGNSAPDKSGLPSDRFSAERTGGSVSTLTIQRTQQEDSAVYLCASSLGEYSNQPQHFGDGTRLSIL.

This clone was seen a few times. J is TRBJ1-2 and V is TRBV5-6; no clear D. Deletions cut 6 bases from V and 4 bases from J, with 10 bases between. The CDR3 totals 12 residues. The germline gives CDR1 SGHDT, CDR2 YYEEEE. The CDR3 loop is CASTKTGYGYTF. DNA for the CDR3: TGTGCCAGCACCAAGACGGGCTATGGCTACACCTTC.

The chain has TRBV11-3 and TRBJ2-7; TRBD1 is a possible D gene (5 bases). The CDR3 runs to 16 residues. CDR1 and CDR2 (germline): SGHNT, YENEEA. The germline V and J ends were trimmed by 5 bases and 0 bases, with 17 bases remaining between them. This CDR3 reads CASSPRKDSASYEQYF. The DNA for the CDR3 is TGTGCCAGCAGCCCGCGAAAAGACAGCGCCTCCTACGAGCAGTACTTC.

V usage is TRBV7-6 and J usage is TRBJ2-7; D is possibly TRBD2 (5 bases). V lost 5 bases and J 4 bases, leaving 21 bases between the germline ends. The CDR3 is 16 amino acids. Germline CDR1 SGHVS, CDR2 FNYEAQ. CDR3 nucleotides: TGTGCCAGCAGCCGAAGGGTGGGCCAGGAGCGGTACGAGCAGTACTTC. Amino acid sequence: CASSRRVGQERYEQYF.

J is TRBJ2-1 and V is TRBV19, with TRBD2 identical over 8 bases. The trim removed 7 bases at V and 1 base at J, leaving 12 bases unmatched. The CDR3 contains 17 residues. In germline, CDR1 is LNHDA, CDR2 SQIVND (reference sequence). CDR3 DNA sequence: TGTGCCAGTACCGTCTCCGGGAGGGGAGGGTCCTACAATGAGCAGTTCTTC. It translates to CASTVSGRGGSYNEQFF.

This clone was counted only a few times. This chain uses TRBV19 with TRBJ1-5; 8 nucleotides agree with TRBD1. Germline CDR1 and CDR2: LNHDA and SQIVND (reference sequence). V lost 5 bases, J lost 0 bases, and 6 bases stayed unmatched. This CDR3 has 16 amino acids. As DNA, the CDR3 is TGTGCCAGTAGTGCGAAAGACAGGGGTAGCAATCAGCCCCAGCATTTT. Translated: CASSAKDRGSNQPQHF.

This clone has a handful of counts. This chain connects TRBV7-2 to TRBJ1-1, with D unclear. Germline lookup yields CDR1 SGHTA and CDR2 FQGNSA. Trimming took 5 bases from V and 4 from J, leaving 14 bases between them. This CDR3 spans 14 amino acids. CDR3 DNA: TGTGCCAGCAGCCAATTTGTTTTTGTCACTGAAGCTTTCTTT. It encodes CASSQFVFVTEAFF.

In nucleotides, the CDR3 is TGTGCCACCAGTAGTTTGACTAGCGGCAACAATGAGCAGTTCTTC. This gives the protein CATSSLTSGNNEQFF. The chain uses TRBV24-1 and TRBJ2-1; TRBD2 aligns across 9 bases. The CDR3 consists of 15 residues. Germline assignment: CDR1 KGHDR and CDR2 SFDVKD. V was pared by 6 bases and J by 5 bases, with 7 bases of the junction left unmatched.

V and J are TRBV4-2 and TRBJ2-7, with D possibly TRBD2 on 6 matching bases. CDR3 length equals 16 residues. Between the trimmed V and J ends, which lost 1 base and 1 base, there was a span of 14 bases. CDR1 LGHNA and CDR2 YNFKEQ come from the germline V gene. The CDR3 region is CASSQAGGRGSYEQYF. CDR3 coding DNA: TGTGCCAGCAGCCAAGCCGGGGGTCGCGGGTCCTACGAGCAGTACTTC.

This sequence joins TRBV2 and TRBJ2-7; 8 nucleotides agree with TRBD2. The CDR3 extends over 14 amino acids. J was trimmed by 4 bases and V by 7 bases; bases with no gene match: 9. CDR1 is SNHLY, CDR2 FYNNEI, per germline. CDR3 DNA sequence: TGTGCCAGCAAGGGCGTTAGCGGGATATACGAGCAGTACTTC. Its protein product is CASKGVSGIYEQYF.

The chain couples TRBV27 to TRBJ1-1; possibly TRBD1 for D (5 bases). Germline V CDR1 and CDR2: MNHEY, SMNVEV (reference sequence). With 0 bases removed from V and 3 bases from J, the gap between germline ends came to 11 bases. This CDR3 is 15 amino acids long. DNA for the CDR3: TGTGCCAGCAGTTTATCGGTCGGGGGTTACACTGAAGCTTTCTTT. It yields the protein CASSLSVGGYTEAFF.

The sample holds a few counts of this clone. The genes are TRBV5-1 and TRBJ1-5; 7 bases are a match to TRBD1. The CDR3 is made up of 15 amino acids. Germline CDR1 is SGHRS and CDR2 is YFSETQ. V trimming: 5 bases; J trimming: 2 bases; junction bases outside the gene matches: 7. CDR3 amino acids: CASRPTGAGNQPQHF. As DNA, the CDR3 is TGCGCCAGCAGGCCTACAGGGGCCGGCAATCAGCCCCAGCATTTT. Full variable domain (missing parts from reference TRBV5-1 and TRBJ1-5): KAGVTQTPRYLIKTRGQQVTLSCSPISGHRSVSWYQQTPGQGLQFLFEYFSETQRNKGNFPGRFSGRQFSNSRSEMNVSTLELGDSALYLCASRPTGAGNQPQHFGDGTRLSIL.

The rearrangement links TRBV7-6 to TRBJ1-4, with unresolved D. The V end lost 8 bases, the J end lost 3 bases, and 10 bases lay between the germline ends. The germline V gene has CDR1 SGHVS and CDR2 FNYEAQ. The CDR3 totals 13 residues. The CDR3, as DNA: TGTGCCAGCCGCCAGGTAGCTAATGAAAAACTGTTTTTT. Amino acids: CASRQVANEKLFF.

V gene TRBV29-1 combines with J gene TRBJ2-2; perhaps TRBD2 as D (5 bases). Germline CDR1 and CDR2: SQVTM and ANQGSEA. V was trimmed by 6 bases and J by 6 bases, leaving 11 bases between them. The CDR3 consists of 12 residues. Here the CDR3 DNA reads TGCAGCGTCATGGACTCCCCCGGGGAGCTGTTTTTT. This encodes CSVMDSPGELFF.

The chain links TRBV6-5 to TRBJ2-1; TRBD2 matches 8 bases. The J segment lost 9 bases and the V segment lost 6 bases, leaving 13 bases of the junction unmatched. Germline V gene lookup returns CDR1 MNHEY and CDR2 SVGAGI. This CDR3 has 15 amino acids. CDR3 protein: CASSYDFSGIGEQFF. CDR3 nucleotide sequence: TGTGCCAGCAGCTACGACTTTAGCGGGATTGGTGAGCAGTTCTTC.

The V and J genes are TRBV5-5 and TRBJ1-1; TRBD1 agrees at 7 bases. Germline V gene sequence: CDR1 SGHKS, CDR2 YYEKEE (reference sequence). The CDR3 is 16 amino acids. Trimming removed 2 bases from V and 11 bases from J; junction bases left unmatched: 18. The CDR3 spells CASSFPQGVKQGEAFF. As DNA, the CDR3 is TGTGCCAGCAGCTTTCCTCAGGGGGTAAAGCAAGGGGAGGCTTTCTTT.

The chain is built from TRBV12-3 or TRBV12-4 and TRBJ2-2; D remains unclear. Trimming removed 6 bases from V and 8 bases from J, with 13 bases in between. This CDR3 is built from 13 residues. In DNA form, the CDR3 reads TGTGCCAGCAGATCCAAGCCCGGGGGGGAGCTGTTTTTT. It encodes CASRSKPGGELFF.

V is TRBV5-1 and J is TRBJ1-6, with 7 bases matching TRBD1. The junction had 1 base not matched to a gene; V was cut back by 2 bases and J by 8 bases. The CDR3 extends over 13 amino acids. Germline lookup yields CDR1 SGHRS and CDR2 YFSETQ. The CDR3 bases are TGCGCCAGCAGCTTTGGGACAGATTCACCCCTCCACTTT. Protein sequence: CASSFGTDSPLHF.

V and J are TRBV6-5 and TRBJ1-1; 9 bases map to TRBD1. The germline V gene encodes CDR1 MNHEY and CDR2 SVGAGI. With 7 bases clipped from V and 8 bases from J, the junction kept 11 bases outside the gene matches. The CDR3 runs 14 residues. The CDR3 coding sequence is TGTGCCAGCACCCTCGGGGGACAGGGAGGCGAAGCTTTCTTT. This sequence encodes CASTLGGQGGEAFF.

The rearrangement uses TRBV29-1 and TRBJ2-1, with 8 bases matching TRBD1. V dropped 6 bases and J dropped 7; count of bases not matched to a gene: 11. Germline V gene lookup returns CDR1 SQVTM and CDR2 ANQGSEA. The CDR3 has 14 residues. CDR3 amino acids: CSVLQGASGNEQFF. CDR3 in DNA: TGCAGCGTCCTGCAGGGGGCTTCAGGGAATGAGCAGTTCTTC.

In DNA form, the CDR3 reads TGCAGCGTTGTTGACAGGGGAGCCTACGAGCAGTACTTC. It yields the protein CSVVDRGAYEQYF. The rearrangement uses TRBV29-1 and TRBJ2-7; 8 nucleotides line up with TRBD1. CDR1 and CDR2 (germline): SQVTM, ANQGSEA. The CDR3 has 13 amino acids. The ends lost 4 bases at V and 2 bases at J; junction bases unmatched: 4.